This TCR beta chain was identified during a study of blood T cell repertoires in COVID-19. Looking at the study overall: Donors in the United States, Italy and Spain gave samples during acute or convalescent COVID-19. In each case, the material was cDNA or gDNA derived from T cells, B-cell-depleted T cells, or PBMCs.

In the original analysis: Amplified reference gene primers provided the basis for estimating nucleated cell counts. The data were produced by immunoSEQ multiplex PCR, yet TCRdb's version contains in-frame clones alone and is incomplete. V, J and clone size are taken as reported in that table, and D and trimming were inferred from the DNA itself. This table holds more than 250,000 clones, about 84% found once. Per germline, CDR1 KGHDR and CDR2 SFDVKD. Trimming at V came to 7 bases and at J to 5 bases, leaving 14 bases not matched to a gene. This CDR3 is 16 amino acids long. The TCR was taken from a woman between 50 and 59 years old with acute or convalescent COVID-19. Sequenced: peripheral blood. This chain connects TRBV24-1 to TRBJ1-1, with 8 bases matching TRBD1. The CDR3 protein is CATSGTGTKSRTEAFF. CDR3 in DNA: TGTGCCACCAGCGGGACAGGCACCAAGAGTCGGACTGAAGCTTTCTTT.